Listed here are 6 T cell receptor beta chains from one sample, sequenced in a study of T cells after yellow fever vaccination. A single record per CDR3 protein comes from TCRdb applying MiXCR to the 5' RACE reads. Of roughly 520,000 distinct CDR3 sequences in the sample, about a fifth were seen once. The sample in question was PBMCs, obtained about 21 days after the first yellow fever vaccination. Receptors originate from a man between 18 and 35 years old who received the YFV17D yellow fever vaccine.

This clonotype was counted a few times. The DNA for the CDR3 is TGTGCCAGCAGCCCCCGGGACTTCCCTGGAAACACCATATATTTT. Protein product: CASSPRDFPGNTIYF. V is TRBV9 and J is TRBJ1-3, with TRBD1 as a possible D gene (5 bases). Germline V gene data show CDR1 as SGDLS and CDR2 as YYNGEE. CDR3 length: 15 residues. V was clipped by 4 bases and J by 2 bases, with 13 bases between them.

The chain couples TRBV11-1 to TRBJ1-2; the match to TRBD1 covers 11 bases. After removal of 5 bases from V and 0 bases from J, the junction contained 14 bases not matched to a gene. CDR1 and CDR2 (germline): SGHAT, FQDESV (reference sequence). The CDR3 is 19 residues long. The CDR3 coding sequence is TGTGCCAGCAGCCACAGCCTTCGGACAGGGGGCAGAGCTAACTATGGCTACACCTTC. Protein sequence: CASSHSLRTGGRANYGYTF.

The rearrangement uses TRBV7-9 and TRBJ1-1; no definite D call. Per germline, CDR1 SEHNR and CDR2 FQNEAQ (reference sequence). The V gene lost 4 bases and the J gene lost 2 bases, with 11 bases spanning the gap. The CDR3 consists of 14 residues. The CDR3 protein is CASSWTMRNTEAFF. In DNA form, the CDR3 reads TGTGCCAGCAGCTGGACCATGCGCAACACTGAAGCTTTCTTT.

This chain connects TRBV11-2 to TRBJ2-1; 12 nucleotides agree with TRBD1. Germline V gives CDR1 SGHAT, CDR2 FQNNGV. CDR3 length: 18 residues. V shed 6 bases and J 4 bases; nucleotides not matched to a gene: 13. CDR3 protein: CASRTTPGQGAGYNEQFF. CDR3 sequence (DNA): TGTGCCAGCAGGACGACTCCGGGACAGGGGGCCGGGTACAATGAGCAGTTCTTC.

This clonotype was seen a single time. The chain is built from TRBV15 and TRBJ2-3; D perhaps matches TRBD2 (5 bases). This CDR3 region has 15 residues. With 1 base removed from V and 2 bases from J, the gap between germline ends came to 10 bases. Germline assignment: CDR1 LNHNV and CDR2 YYDKDF (reference sequence). The CDR3 is CATSRVFGDTDTQYF. In nucleotides, the CDR3 is TGTGCCACCAGCAGAGTTTTCGGGGACACAGATACGCAGTATTTT.

This sequence joins TRBV12-3 or TRBV12-4 and TRBJ1-1; weak D call: TRBD1 (6 bases). V lost 5 bases and J lost 8, with 15 bases in between. The CDR3 consists of 13 residues. For the CDR3, the DNA is TGTGCCAGCAGTGGCGGGGGGGCGCGGGAAGCTTTCTTT. This sequence encodes CASSGGGAREAFF.